This T cell receptor (beta chain) was documented in a study of blood T cells in healthy people across ages. Trimming at V came to 0 bases and at J to 7 bases, leaving 4 bases not matched to a gene. This CDR3 region has 13 residues. Germline CDR1 reads SQVTM; CDR2 reads ANQGSEA. A few counts support this clonotype. The use of a sample-barcoded 5' primer and a J-beta primer mix characterized a second PCR of about 6 to 12 cycles. One entry per CDR3 protein, called by TCRdb with MiXCR from the 5' RACE reads. This table has approximately 880,000 distinct CDR3 sequences, about 48% appearing once. Sequencing input: blood. V and J are TRBV29-1 and TRBJ2-7; 9 bases map to TRBD2. The source is a man aged 25-40 years in good health. CDR3 protein: CSVEDSGGFEQYF. In nucleotides, the CDR3 is TGCAGCGTTGAAGACAGCGGGGGGTTTGAGCAGTACTTC.